This T cell receptor beta chain is from a study of CD4 and CD8 cells across lung adenocarcinoma regions (dated by TCRdb to the late 2010s). With regard to the full study: Intratumor heterogeneity of the T cell receptor repertoire was examined by comparing tumor centers with tumor margins.

Patients with localized lung adenocarcinoma, a subtype of non-small cell lung cancer, were used as donors. The samples were taken from the centers of localized lung adenocarcinomas. For TCR repertoire analysis, CD8+ T cells from tumor tissue were profiled apart from CD4+ T cells. Inclusive of the bounding cysteine and phenylalanine, the CDR3 is 13 residues long. Only CDR3 DNA is held: 39 bases, read in frame from base 1. V lost 1 base and J lost 5 bases; the stretch between them is 8 bases long. CDR1 and CDR2 are drawn from the germline V gene: SGHTA, FQGNSA. The library was prepared using PCR. The listed sequencing device is HiSeq X Ten. Clones were called with MiXCR by TCRdb after fastp trimmed the public reads at Q25, and only in-frame beta chains were retained. All rows with the same CDR3 protein become a single entry with the most common DNA and genes. The sample table shows around 15,000 distinct CDR3 sequences, and roughly 50% are seen once. 30% to 35% of the sample is in the top ten clones.

This clonotype occurred many times. It lacks a known antigen. No much larger clone exists at a distance of one base, and base qualities are not known. This receptor was obtained from a female donor with lung adenocarcinoma. The CD4 and CD8 labels of this study may be unreliable. The V and J segments used are TRBV7-2 and TRBJ2-5; matching of 5 bases hints at TRBD2 as the D gene. The sample comprised CD8+ T cells from the center of a lung tumor. The cell subset or site label on this specimen signifies: tumor center region. The CDR3 is CASSLGGSETQYF. The bases read TGTGCCAGCAGCTTAGGAGGGAGTGAGACCCAGTACTTC. Outside the CDR3, residues come from the reference TRBV7-2 and TRBJ2-5 proteins, so the full variable domain is: GAGVSQSPSNKVTEKGKDVELRCDPISGHTALYWYRQSLGQGLEFLIYFQGNSAPDKSGLPSDRFSAERTGGSVSTLTIQRTQQEDSAVYLCASSLGGSETQYFGPGTRLLVL.